These 2 T cell receptor beta chains originate from one sample sequenced in a study of T-cell memory formation after mild COVID-19. MiXCR was run by TCRdb on the 5' RACE reads, yielding one entry per CDR3 protein. The table has some 350,000 distinct CDR3 sequences, 10% to 15% seen once. The specimen sequenced was PBMCs or a T cell subset sorted from them (not recorded which). All receptors come from a man in his late teens or twenties who had mild COVID-19 (a few samples of this study predate the infection). Cell type and time point are not known.

The V call is TRBV5-6, the J call TRBJ2-7; 7 positions agree with TRBD2. Germline CDR1 and CDR2: SGHDT and YYEEEE. The V gene end was trimmed by 0 bases and the J gene end by 4 bases; junction bases not matched to a gene: 10. The CDR3 covers 16 residues. CDR3 amino acids: CASSLAWSGDPYEQYV. CDR3 nucleotide sequence: TGTGCCAGCAGCTTGGCCTGGAGCGGGGACCCGTACGAGCAGTACGTC.

This clonotype has more than one count but fewer than ten. This chain connects TRBV12-3 or TRBV12-4 to TRBJ2-2; unclear D gene. Between the trimmed V and J ends, which lost 2 bases and 0 bases, there was a span of 7 bases. The CDR3 extends over 15 amino acids. The CDR3, as DNA: TGTGCCAGCAGTTTACGCAGACCGAACACCGGGGAGCTGTTTTTT. Translated, it gives CASSLRRPNTGELFF.